Listed here are 20 T cell receptor beta chains from one sample, sequenced in a study of HIV-infected patients and healthy controls. No cell fractionation was done, so the repertoire covers all unsorted peripheral blood T cells. Alpha and beta constant-region primers primed reverse transcription of 400 to 650 ng RNA. Alpha and beta chain libraries were made separately by chain-specific third strand synthesis with multiplexing indices. TCRdb called the 5' RACE reads again in MiXCR, with one record for every CDR3 protein. Among approximately 25,000 distinct CDR3 sequences listed, under 9% were seen once. Specimen: blood. These receptors all come from an adult in good health.

This clonotype was counted many times. The chain joins TRBV12-3 or TRBV12-4 to TRBJ2-4; no reliable D call. The CDR3 has 14 amino acids. Trimming cost V 4 bases and J 8 bases, with 15 bases left between them. The CDR3 nucleotides read TGTGCCAGCAGTTCCCGGGCATCCCCTTACATTCAGTACTTC. The encoded protein is CASSSRASPYIQYF.

This clonotype has a count of ten or more. The chain combines TRBV10-2 with TRBJ2-1; TRBD2 matches at 11 bases. The germline V gene encodes CDR1 WSHSY and CDR2 SAAADI. The CDR3 has 17 residues. V trimming: 2 bases; J trimming: 0 bases; junction bases outside the gene matches: 3. The CDR3 spells CASSETLAGGSYNEQFF. The CDR3 DNA reads TGCGCCAGCAGTGAGACCCTAGCGGGGGGCTCCTACAATGAGCAGTTCTTC.

This clonotype has a count of ten or more. The rearrangement links TRBV25-1 to TRBJ2-4; TRBD2 aligns across 12 bases. The V gene's germline CDR1 is MGHDK and CDR2 SYGVNS. The V and J ends lost 2 bases and 8 bases, in that order; junction bases with no gene match: 1. The CDR3 is 14 amino acids. The CDR3 region has the DNA TGTGCCAGCAGTGAACTAGCGGGGGGGCACATTCAGTACTTC. Amino acid sequence: CASSELAGGHIQYF.

In this sample, this clonotype turned up many times. This chain joins TRBV7-9 and TRBJ2-7; 7 bases align to TRBD1. This CDR3 has 15 residues. Germline CDR1 SEHNR, CDR2 FQNEAQ (reference sequence). V trimming: 5 bases; J trimming: 5 bases; junction bases outside the gene matches: 12. The CDR3 reads CASSHQVGGFHEQYF. CDR3 coding DNA: TGTGCCAGCAGCCATCAAGTAGGGGGCTTCCACGAGCAGTACTTC. Filled out from reference TRBV7-9 and TRBJ2-7, the complete variable domain reads DTGVSQNPRHKITKRGQNVTFRCDPISEHNRLYWYRQTLGQGPEFLTYFQNEAQLEKSRLLSDRFSAERPKGSFSTLEIQRTEQGDSAMYLCASSHQVGGFHEQYFGPGTRLTVT.

This clonotype was recorded at least ten times. This chain uses TRBV12-3 or TRBV12-4 with TRBJ1-1; D not resolved. Between the trimmed V and J ends, which lost 6 bases and 5 bases, there was a span of 7 bases. This CDR3 is 11 amino acids long. The CDR3 bases are TGTGCCAGCAGGGATATTACTGAAGCTTTCTTT. Translated, it gives CASRDITEAFF.

This clonotype appeared many times. This sequence joins TRBV19 and TRBJ2-7, with TRBD1 as a possible D gene (5 bases). The CDR3 contains 14 residues. Germline V gene sequence: CDR1 LNHDA, CDR2 SQIVND (reference sequence). V lost 5 bases, J lost 4 bases, and 15 bases lay in between. The CDR3 sequence is CASSPRQNAYEQYF. The CDR3 DNA reads as TGTGCCAGTAGTCCCCGACAGAATGCGTACGAGCAGTACTTC.

This clonotype has at least ten counts. This sequence joins TRBV5-1 and TRBJ1-2; 7 bases agree with TRBD1. The CDR3 contains 12 residues. The V gene end was trimmed by 6 bases and the J gene end by 4 bases; junction bases not matched to a gene: 3. Germline V gene sequence: CDR1 SGHRS, CDR2 YFSETQ. CDR3 nucleotides: TGCGCCAGCACAGGGGGTCGCTATGGCTACACCTTC. Translated: CASTGGRYGYTF.

The chain employs TRBV7-9 and TRBJ2-5; 8 positions agree with TRBD1. Per germline, CDR1 SEHNR and CDR2 FQNEAQ (reference sequence). V trimming: 2 bases; J trimming: 12 bases; junction bases outside the gene matches: 8. The CDR3 is made up of 13 amino acids. The CDR3 nucleotides read TGTGCCAGCAGCTTAACCGGGACAGGTCTGGAGTACTTC. Its protein product is CASSLTGTGLEYF.

V usage is TRBV5-4 and J usage is TRBJ2-7, with 8 bases aligning to TRBD2. This CDR3 has 14 amino acids. Unmatched junction bases numbered 7, after V lost 5 bases and J lost 3 bases. Germline V gene lookup returns CDR1 SGHNT and CDR2 YYREEE (reference sequence). The CDR3 spells CASRLGGGNYEQYF. DNA of the CDR3: TGTGCCAGCAGGCTCGGGGGGGGGAACTACGAGCAGTACTTC.

This clonotype was counted ten times or more. The rearrangement joins TRBV9 to TRBJ2-6; 11 nucleotides line up with TRBD1. Germline CDR1 is SGDLS and CDR2 is YYNGEE. There are 17 residues in the CDR3. V was clipped by 2 bases and J by 3 bases; unmatched bases: 4. CDR3 sequence (DNA): TGTGCCAGCAGCGTGAGGGACAGGGGGGTTGGGGCCAACGTCCTGACTTTC. Translation gives CASSVRDRGVGANVLTF.

This clonotype was observed at least ten times. The chain is built from TRBV7-3 and TRBJ2-2, with a possible D match to TRBD2 (6 bases). Germline V gives CDR1 SGHTA, CDR2 FQGTGA. The CDR3 contains 13 residues. V was cut by 5 bases and J by 16 bases, with 20 bases left in between. CDR3 sequence (DNA): TGTGCCAGCAGCCCCACCTCGAGCGGGCCTCCGTTTTTT. Protein: CASSPTSSGPPFF.

By sample share, this clonotype is medium-sized. CDR3 in amino acids: CASSQRNTEAFF. The CDR3 DNA reads TGTGCCAGTAGTCAGAGGAACACTGAAGCTTTCTTT. The genes are TRBV19 and TRBJ1-1; D uncertain. Trimming removed 5 bases from V and 1 base from J, with 5 bases in between. CDR3 size: 12 residues. Germline-derived CDR1 and CDR2 are LNHDA and SQIVND (reference sequence).

The genes are TRBV12-3 or TRBV12-4 and TRBJ2-1; D is unclear. Trimming removed 5 bases from V and 8 bases from J, with 7 bases in between. The CDR3 is 11 amino acids. As DNA, the CDR3 is TGTGCCAGCAGTCCCAGTCATGAGCAGTTCTTC. This gives the protein CASSPSHEQFF.

The table lists this clonotype with many counts. The chain links TRBV12-3 or TRBV12-4 to TRBJ1-1, with D possibly matching TRBD1 (5 bases). The CDR3 is made up of 14 amino acids. Trimming left V 3 bases short and J 1 base short, with 9 bases between. Written as DNA, the CDR3 is TGTGCCAGCAGTTTCCGAGACAGGAACACTGAAGCTTTCTTT. Translating gives CASSFRDRNTEAFF.

This clonotype was seen repeatedly, ten times or more. V is TRBV2 and J is TRBJ2-3, with 11 bases aligning to TRBD1. This CDR3 comprises 17 residues. The V gene end was trimmed by 5 bases and the J gene end by 2 bases; junction bases not matched to a gene: 9. The V gene's germline CDR1 is SNHLY and CDR2 FYNNEI. The CDR3 region has the DNA TGTGCCAGCAGTAAAAGCCGGGACAGGGGGTCCACAGATACGCAGTATTTT. This codes for CASSKSRDRGSTDTQYF.

The chain joins TRBV20-1 to TRBJ2-7, with D unclear. The CDR3 has 13 residues. Germline values: CDR1 DFQATT, CDR2 SNEGSKA (reference sequence). Trimming cost V 2 bases and J 2 bases, with 10 bases left between them. In nucleotides, the CDR3 is TGCAGTGCTAGATCCGGTACAGCCTACGAGCAGTACTTC. Translating it yields CSARSGTAYEQYF.

The sample holds a few counts of this clonotype. The chain links TRBV6-6 to TRBJ1-1; D remains unclear. From germline, CDR1 is MNHNY and CDR2 SVGAGI (reference sequence). V was cut by 0 bases and J by 6 bases, with 20 bases left in between. The CDR3 length is 17 residues. The CDR3 spells CASSYSVGLGGSAEAFF. The CDR3 nucleotides read TGTGCCAGCAGTTACTCCGTAGGATTAGGAGGGAGCGCTGAAGCTTTCTTT.

This clonotype was recorded many times. The chain links TRBV11-3 to TRBJ1-4; TRBD1 matches 7 bases. Germline lookup yields CDR1 SGHNT and CDR2 YENEEA. This CDR3 has 15 residues. After removal of 3 bases from V and 4 bases from J, the junction contained 5 bases not matched to a gene. Here the CDR3 DNA reads TGTGCCAGCAGCTTGGGAGGGGGCCATAATGAAAAACTGTTTTTT. Protein product: CASSLGGGHNEKLFF.

This clonotype is deemed medium-sized. The rearrangement links TRBV27 to TRBJ1-6; tentatively, D is TRBD1 (5 bases). The CDR3 extends over 15 amino acids. Trimming removed 0 bases at V and 9 bases at J, with 12 bases between. Per germline, CDR1 MNHEY and CDR2 SMNVEV (reference sequence). This CDR3 reads CASSLSRQGVSPLHF. The CDR3 nucleotides are TGTGCCAGCAGTTTATCCCGCCAGGGTGTTTCACCCCTCCACTTT.

J is TRBJ2-5 and V is TRBV7-2; weak D call: TRBD1 (6 bases). CDR1 is SGHTA, CDR2 FQGNSA, per germline. This CDR3 has 15 residues. Trimming stripped 5 bases from V and 1 base from J, with 14 bases between. Here the CDR3 DNA reads TGTGCCAGCAGCCACTGGGACACCCTCCAAGAGACCCAGTACTTC. This codes for CASSHWDTLQETQYF. Combining the CDR3 with reference TRBV7-2 and TRBJ2-5 gives the whole variable domain GAGVSQSPSNKVTEKGKDVELRCDPISGHTALYWYRQSLGQGLEFLIYFQGNSAPDKSGLPSDRFSAERTGGSVSTLTIQRTQQEDSAVYLCASSHWDTLQETQYFGPGTRLLVL.